The text below deals with one T cell receptor (beta chain). Antigen: not known. This entry comes from a study of T cell responses to AZD1222 COVID-19 vaccine. Overall study findings and caveats: There were repertoire samples only from the period after the peak T cell response.

TCRdb keeps only in-frame clones here, not all; method: immunoSEQ multiplex PCR. The profile covers tens of thousands of clones, with around 83% appearing a single time and 9.8% taken by the ten largest. Germline values: CDR1 WNHNN, CDR2 SYGVQD (reference sequence). Trimming took 2 bases from V and 2 from J, leaving 16 bases between them. The CDR3 runs 17 residues. The input for sequencing was peripheral blood, taken on day 0 of AZD1222 vaccination. This sequence was found in an adult in good health. The chain carries TRBV10-1 and TRBJ2-1; perhaps TRBD1 as D (6 bases). The CDR3 is CASSEGGLVAPYNEQFF. CDR3 in DNA: TGCGCCAGCAGTGAGGGGGGCCTAGTCGCCCCCTACAATGAGCAGTTCTTC.